Listed here are 13 T cell receptor beta chains from one sample, sequenced in a study of OX40 agonist ivuxolimab in advanced cancers. The assay was immunoSEQ multiplex PCR, and TCRdb's table has in-frame clones only and misses some. This table holds roughly 80,000 clones, around 84% found once. This specimen was CD4+ or CD8+ T cells sorted from blood, taken in a trial of the OX40 agonist ivuxolimab. These receptors were collected from an adult with an advanced solid tumor such as melanoma, head and neck, liver or kidney cancer.

This clone showed up just a few times. The J gene is TRBJ1-2, the V gene TRBV7-2, with a possible D match to TRBD1 (5 bases). Germline assignment: CDR1 SGHTA and CDR2 FQGNSA. This CDR3 is 15 amino acids long. V dropped 3 bases and J dropped 4 bases, with 15 bases sitting between them. Written as DNA, the CDR3 is TGTGCCAGCAGCTTTAATGGCAGGGTCAGCTATGGCTACACCTTC. It codes for CASSFNGRVSYGYTF.

The chain carries TRBV2 and TRBJ1-1, with 8 positions matching TRBD1. Germline CDR1 SNHLY, CDR2 FYNNEI. The CDR3 is made up of 16 amino acids. With V trimmed by 7 bases and J by 5 bases, 15 bases remained unmatched. As DNA, the CDR3 is TGTGCCAGCACCTCCGACAGGGGCCTCGTGGGGACTGAAGCTTTCTTT. It yields the protein CASTSDRGLVGTEAFF.

The chain combines TRBV6-1 with TRBJ2-7, with 7 bases identical to TRBD1. With 3 bases clipped from V and 2 bases from J, the junction kept 7 bases outside the gene matches. The CDR3 runs 15 residues. Germline values: CDR1 MNHNS, CDR2 SASEGT. In DNA form, the CDR3 reads TGTGCCAGCAGTGACCCGGGACAGAGAACCTACGAGCAGTACTTC. It codes for CASSDPGQRTYEQYF.

The chain couples TRBV2 to TRBJ1-1; 8 bases agree with TRBD1. This CDR3 contains 14 residues. The trim removed 6 bases at V and 11 bases at J, leaving 14 bases unmatched. Germline V gives CDR1 SNHLY, CDR2 FYNNEI. CDR3 DNA sequence: TGTGCCAGCAGGGACAGGGCACAGCAAGCGACCGCTTTCTTT. This translates into CASRDRAQQATAFF.

The CDR3 DNA is TGTGCCTGGAGTCCCACAGGGGCCTACTCACCCCTCCACTTT. This encodes CAWSPTGAYSPLHF. V gene TRBV30 combines with J gene TRBJ1-6; TRBD1 aligns across 7 bases. Trimming at V came to 2 bases and at J to 10 bases, leaving 8 bases not matched to a gene. CDR3 size: 14 residues. In germline, CDR1 is GTSNPN, CDR2 SVGIG (reference sequence).

There are a few counts of this clone. V gene TRBV2 combines with J gene TRBJ2-5; 12 nucleotides align to TRBD2. The CDR3 extends over 14 amino acids. Per germline, CDR1 SNHLY and CDR2 FYNNEI. The V and J ends lost 4 bases and 6 bases, in that order; junction bases with no gene match: 3. The CDR3 coding sequence is TGTGCCAGCAGTGGGACTAGCGGGGTCAAGACCCAGTACTTC. Translated: CASSGTSGVKTQYF.

V is TRBV28 and J is TRBJ1-4, with 8 bases fitting TRBD1. With 5 bases clipped from V and 7 bases from J, the junction kept 9 bases outside the gene matches. Germline CDR1 MDHEN, CDR2 SYDVKM. The CDR3 loop spans 15 amino acids. The DNA for the CDR3 is TGTGCCAGCAGTACTCCCGACAGGGGAATTGAAAAACTGTTTTTT. It yields the protein CASSTPDRGIEKLFF.

The chain links TRBV15 to TRBJ1-3, with unresolved D. The CDR3 is made up of 16 amino acids. Between the trimmed V and J ends, which lost 1 base and 0 bases, there was a span of 10 bases. Per the germline V gene, CDR1 is LNHNV and CDR2 is YYDKDF (reference sequence). The DNA for the CDR3 is TGTGCCACCAGCAGAGTTCTACCTTCCTCTGGAAACACCATATATTTT. The encoded protein is CATSRVLPSSGNTIYF.

This sequence joins TRBV5-4 and TRBJ2-4, with 8 bases fitting TRBD1. Per the germline V gene, CDR1 is SGHNT and CDR2 is YYREEE (reference sequence). After removal of 3 bases from V and 2 bases from J, the junction contained 7 bases not matched to a gene. The CDR3 has 16 amino acids. In nucleotides, the CDR3 is TGTGCCAGCAGCTGGGGGACAGGTGGAACCAAAAACATTCAGTACTTC. Translation: CASSWGTGGTKNIQYF.

The chain employs TRBV7-9 and TRBJ2-2; D might be TRBD2 (6 bases). From germline, CDR1 is SEHNR and CDR2 FQNEAQ (reference sequence). The CDR3 totals 15 residues. With 3 bases removed from V and 5 bases from J, the gap between germline ends came to 13 bases. The CDR3 here is CASSFTSLRTGELFF. CDR3 DNA: TGTGCCAGCAGCTTCACTAGCTTAAGGACCGGGGAGCTGTTTTTT.

This CDR3 reads CASSPETSGLDTQYF. The CDR3 nucleotides are TGCGCCAGCAGCCCGGAGACTAGCGGGTTAGATACGCAGTATTTT. The chain joins TRBV5-1 to TRBJ2-3; the match to TRBD2 covers 10 bases. This CDR3 has 15 residues. Germline V gives CDR1 SGHRS, CDR2 YFSETQ. Trimming at V came to 4 bases and at J to 5 bases, leaving 7 bases not matched to a gene.

The CDR3 protein is CASSRTSGGPYEQYF. The CDR3 region has the DNA TGTGCCAGCAGCCGCACTAGCGGGGGCCCCTACGAGCAGTACTTC. This chain uses TRBV6-6 with TRBJ2-7; 11 bases match TRBD2. The CDR3 sequence is 15 residues long. The germline CDR1 and CDR2 sequences are MNHNY and SVGAGI (reference sequence). Trimming at V came to 6 bases and at J to 2 bases, leaving 6 bases not matched to a gene.

The chain carries TRBV7-8 and TRBJ1-2; no reliable D call. There are 15 residues in the CDR3. With 1 base removed from V and 2 bases from J, the gap between germline ends came to 11 bases. CDR1 is SGHVS and CDR2 is FQNEAQ in the germline V gene. The CDR3 DNA follows: TGTGCCAGCAGCTTAGTGAGCCCCCAAAACTATGGCTACACCTTC. Encoded protein: CASSLVSPQNYGYTF.